The 9 T cell receptor beta chains below all came from one sample that was sequenced in a study of blood T cells in healthy people across ages (dated by TCRdb to the mid-2010s). Libraries were prepared through 5' RACE. Sequenced using an Illumina HiSeq 2500. A second roughly 6 to 12 cycle PCR used a sample-barcoded 5' primer and a J-beta primer mix. TCRdb's own reprocessing of the public reads used fastp at Q25 and MiXCR and kept productive beta chains. Rows are combined by CDR3 protein, so each entry shows the most common genes and DNA. In all, the sample holds 550,000 to 650,000 distinct CDR3 sequences, and approximately 30% of those were seen once. The ten largest clones add up to 15% to 18% of the sample. Input material: blood. These receptors were obtained from a woman of 80 years or more in good health.

This clonotype was recorded many times. The chain combines TRBV27 with TRBJ2-7, with D perhaps TRBD1 (5 bases). The V end lost 4 bases, the J end lost 3 bases, and 31 bases lay between the germline ends. Germline CDR1 reads MNHEY; CDR2 reads SMNVEV (reference sequence). This CDR3 region has 20 residues. CDR3 sequence reads: CASSSRVAFGVALGLYEQYF. CDR3 sequence (DNA): TGTGCCAGCAGTTCCAGGGTAGCCTTCGGTGTGGCCTTGGGCCTCTACGAGCAGTACTTC.

This clonotype showed up many times. The chain uses TRBV28 and TRBJ2-3; D ambiguous. Trimming shortened V by 6 bases and J by 2 bases, and 12 bases separated the two germline ends. The CDR3 consists of 14 residues. Germline-derived CDR1 and CDR2 are MDHEN and SYDVKM. The CDR3, as DNA: TGTGCCAGCAGGAAGACCCTGGACACAGATACGCAGTATTTT. Protein: CASRKTLDTDTQYF. The full variable domain, completed using reference TRBV28 and TRBJ2-3, is DVKVTQSSRYLVKRTGEKVFLECVQDMDHENMFWYRQDPGLGLRLIYFSYDVKMKEKGDIPEGYSVSREKKERFSLILESASTNQTSMYLCASRKTLDTDTQYFGPGTRLTVL.

V usage is TRBV7-3 and J usage is TRBJ1-1; maybe TRBD1 (5 bases). The V gene's germline CDR1 is SGHTA and CDR2 FQGTGA. Trimming shortened V by 5 bases and J by 5 bases, and 12 bases separated the two germline ends. This CDR3 is 13 amino acids long. In DNA, the CDR3 is TGTGCCAGCAGCGTCGACAGCCTAACTGAAGCTTTCTTT. Protein: CASSVDSLTEAFF.

This clonotype appeared many times. The J gene is TRBJ2-3, the V gene TRBV5-1, with 8 positions matching TRBD1. This CDR3 is built from 15 residues. CDR1 and CDR2 (germline): SGHRS, YFSETQ. V dropped 2 bases and J dropped 3; count of bases not matched to a gene: 5. The CDR3 here is CASSFQDRETDTQYF. CDR3 DNA: TGCGCCAGCAGCTTTCAGGACAGGGAGACAGATACGCAGTATTTT.

This chain joins TRBV11-2 and TRBJ1-2; 10 bases align to TRBD1. V dropped 7 bases and J dropped 5; count of bases not matched to a gene: 7. The CDR3 consists of 14 residues. CDR1 is SGHAT, CDR2 FQNNGV, per germline. The CDR3: CASNPSGQGYGYTF. CDR3 DNA sequence: TGTGCCAGCAATCCCTCGGGACAGGGGTATGGCTACACCTTC.

To note about this clonotype: Given a much more abundant clone one base away, this may be a read error. This chain uses TRBV9 with TRBJ2-5; tentatively, D is TRBD2 (6 bases). Germline V gene lookup returns CDR1 SGDLS and CDR2 YYNGEE. This CDR3 is built from 13 residues. DNA of the CDR3: TGTGCCAGCAGCCCCCGGACGGGCCGGGAGCAGTGCTTC. This gives the protein CASSPRTGREQCF.

This chain links TRBV4-3 with TRBJ2-6, with unresolved D. This CDR3 is 17 amino acids long. Trimming stripped 0 bases from V and 0 bases from J, with 9 bases between. In germline, CDR1 is LGHNA, CDR2 YSLEER. This CDR3 reads CASSQDLGSSGANVLTF. CDR3 nucleotide sequence: TGCGCCAGCAGCCAAGATTTGGGTTCCTCTGGGGCCAACGTCCTGACTTTC.

This clonotype was counted many times. The J gene is TRBJ2-5, the V gene TRBV4-2; 8 bases agree with TRBD2. Germline assignment: CDR1 LGHNA and CDR2 YNFKEQ. V was pared by 1 base and J by 7 bases, with 8 bases of the junction left unmatched. This CDR3 contains 15 residues. The CDR3 coding sequence is TGTGCCAGCAGCCAAGGTGCAGCGGGGGAATGGACCCAGTACTTC. This gives the protein CASSQGAAGEWTQYF.

This clonotype was picked up many times. The V and J genes are TRBV6-5 and TRBJ1-2; weak D call: TRBD1 (6 bases). The V gene lost 2 bases and the J gene lost 1 base, with 11 bases spanning the gap. Looked up from germline, CDR1 is MNHEY and CDR2 is SVGAGI. This CDR3 is 15 amino acids long. This CDR3 reads CASSYGGSVNYGYTF. The CDR3 DNA reads as TGTGCCAGCAGTTACGGGGGCAGCGTTAACTATGGCTACACCTTC.